Detailed here is one T cell receptor (beta chain). Its specificity is unknown. V shed 1 base and J shed 0 bases, with 10 bases lying between them. The CDR3 runs to 16 residues. CDR1 and CDR2 (germline): SGHKS, YYEKEE (reference sequence). This entry is derived from a study of identical twins. Study-wide findings and caveats: The authors drew conclusions from cross-sectional statistical analysis rather than following the same donors.

TCRdb reprocessed the 5' RACE reads with MiXCR, giving one entry per CDR3 protein. The profile shows some 900,000 distinct CDR3 sequences, more than 9% of them singletons. The data also belong to a second study, concerning yellow fever vaccine responses in identical twins.

The TCR sequence derives from a woman aged 18-30 years in good health. V is TRBV5-5 and J is TRBJ2-2, with D uncertain. Input material: PBMCs. The CDR3 nucleotides are TGTGCCAGCAGCTTGAGTTTGGCACCGAACACCGGGGAGCTGTTTTTT. It translates to CASSLSLAPNTGELFF.